This is a list of T cell receptor beta chains from one sample in a study of PD-L1 blockade in urothelial cancer. Libraries were prepared by immunoSEQ multiplex PCR; TCRdb keeps only in-frame clonotypes and omits some of them. This table has about 63,000 clones, around 81% appearing once. The source material was PBMCs, sampled around atezolizumab (anti-PD-L1) treatment. The receptors were gathered from a man between 65 and 85 years old with urothelial cancer. CDR3s include the opening cysteine and the closing phenylalanine or tryptophan. Expanded clones get a size class; other rows say once, few or many, or leave the size out.

v_call,j_call,clone_size,cdr3_aa
TRBV5-1,TRBJ2-1,NA,CASKSGRGNEQFF
TRBV29-1,TRBJ2-7,NA,CSVARQGNEQYF
TRBV7-9,TRBJ1-5,NA,CASSLREQPQHF
TRBV27,TRBJ2-5,NA,CASRGSTGVETQYF
TRBV6-1,TRBJ1-2,NA,CASSDPGHLYGYTF
TRBV19,TRBJ2-1,NA,CASSSGQGWDNEQFF
TRBV6-5,TRBJ1-2,once,CASSRGGVYGYTF
TRBV27,TRBJ2-5,NA,CASSSSTGGETQYF
TRBV14,TRBJ2-2,NA,CASSPSGRTNTGELFF
TRBV2,TRBJ2-3,NA,CASSEFGTSGNRLDTQYF
TRBV2,TRBJ2-5,NA,CASRGSQETQYF
TRBV29-1,TRBJ2-7,NA,CSVGLGQGAWEQYF
TRBV5-4,TRBJ2-7,NA,CASSSPTNSYEQYF
TRBV6-6,TRBJ1-2,NA,CASSMTGGGGYTF
TRBV19,TRBJ2-3,NA,CASSISRTDTQYF
TRBV29-1,TRBJ2-3,NA,CSVVLAGLTDTQYF
TRBV30,TRBJ2-1,once,CAWSETGLAGEFF
TRBV7-8,TRBJ2-1,NA,CASSPAREWNNEQFF
TRBV6-5,TRBJ2-7,NA,CASSGGRGTYEQYF
TRBV5-1,TRBJ2-1,NA,CASSLAGLREQFF
TRBV9,TRBJ2-7,NA,CASSVEEMGTSGVPYEQYF
TRBV6-1,TRBJ1-2,NA,CASSPGGLREYGYTF
TRBV30,TRBJ2-7,NA,CAWSGAFSYEQYF
TRBV7-9,TRBJ1-1,NA,CASSFQGRNTEAFF
TRBV6-1,TRBJ2-1,NA,CASQRGSEGEQFF
TRBV7-2,TRBJ2-5,NA,CASSPRGLAGEEETQYF
TRBV10-3,TRBJ1-2,NA,CAISRSFNYGYTF
TRBV28,TRBJ2-5,NA,CASSPSGTQETQYF
TRBV27,TRBJ2-2,few,CASSLTRNTGELFF
TRBV2,TRBJ2-5,NA,CASSEALGGIQETQYF
TRBV2,TRBJ1-3,few,CASTGGGRSHGNTIYF
TRBV11-2,TRBJ1-1,NA,CASSSWTGAFAFF
TRBV6-1,TRBJ1-2,NA,CASSEVLTGGSGYTF
TRBV10-3,TRBJ2-7,NA,CAISGTGGEKGAYEQYF
TRBV7-9,TRBJ2-2,NA,CASSPGLRTTTGELFF
TRBV5-1,TRBJ2-7,NA,CASSLGGQVQEQYF
TRBV7-2,TRBJ1-3,NA,CASSQDRAGNTIYF
TRBV6-5,TRBJ2-1,once,CASRGLAGDNEQFF
TRBV30,TRBJ1-2,NA,CAWSPRGRRYGYTF
TRBV29-1,TRBJ1-1,NA,CSVGRERGTEAFF
TRBV30,TRBJ2-7,NA,CAWSAWTVYEQYF
TRBV5-4,TRBJ2-5,NA,CASSPPAPGETQYF
TRBV18,TRBJ2-7,NA,CASSPLSQGARYEQYF
TRBV5-6,TRBJ2-5,NA,CASSIKTGSGHQETQYF
TRBV30,TRBJ1-2,NA,CAWSLDRGLYGYTF
TRBV10-3,TRBJ1-5,NA,CAISDGTGNNQPQHF
TRBV6-5,TRBJ2-3,NA,CASRPRGRGTDTQYF
TRBV29-1,TRBJ2-5,NA,CSVEAGWAGGETQYF
TRBV7-3,TRBJ2-7,NA,CASSLGRQGYEQYF
TRBV28,TRBJ2-3,once,CASSSVASGRAWSTDTQYF
TRBV2,TRBJ1-2,NA,CASSADRNANYGYTF
TRBV13,TRBJ2-1,NA,CASSLEEAGGTTSYNEQFF
TRBV7-3,TRBJ2-1,NA,CASSLKEGREQFF
TRBV4-3,TRBJ2-3,once,CASSQALAGLTDTQYF
TRBV7-8,TRBJ2-1,NA,CASSYFEGVFYNEQFF
TRBV15,TRBJ2-3,NA,CATSRDTASGVDTQYF
TRBV7-2,TRBJ1-2,NA,CASSVADGGGYTF
TRBV19,TRBJ1-5,few,CASRSTTGTGTDQPQHF
TRBV21-1,TRBJ2-7,medium-sized,CASRTKPGQGNEQYF
TRBV19,TRBJ1-2,NA,CASSIPGGNYGYTF